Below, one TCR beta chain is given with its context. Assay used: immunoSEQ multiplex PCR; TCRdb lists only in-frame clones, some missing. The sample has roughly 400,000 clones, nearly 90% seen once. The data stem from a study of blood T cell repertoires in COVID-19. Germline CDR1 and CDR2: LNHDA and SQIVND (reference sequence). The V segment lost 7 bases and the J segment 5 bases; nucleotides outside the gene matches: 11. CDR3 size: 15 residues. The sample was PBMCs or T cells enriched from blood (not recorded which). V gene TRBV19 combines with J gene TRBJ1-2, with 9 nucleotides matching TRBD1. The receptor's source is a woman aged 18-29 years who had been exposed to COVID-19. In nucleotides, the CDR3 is TGTGCCAGTATCGACAGGGGGGTCTCGCTATATGGCTACACCTTC. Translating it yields CASIDRGVSLYGYTF. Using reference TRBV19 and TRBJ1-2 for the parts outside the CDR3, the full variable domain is DGGITQSPKYLFRKEGQNVTLSCEQNLNHDAMYWYRQDPGQGLRLIYYSQIVNDFQKGDIAEGYSVSREKKESFPLTVTSAQKNPTAFYLCASIDRGVSLYGYTFGSGTRLTVV.